These T cell receptor beta chains were read from a single sample in a study of T cell changes during pregnancy in multiple sclerosis. Sequencing was performed with immunoSEQ multiplex PCR; in TCRdb, only in-frame clones are kept and a portion is missing. Here the sample spans approximately 89,000 clones, approximately 93% being singletons. The specimen was peripheral blood, collected after pregnancy. These receptors were collected from a female donor in good health, enrolled as a control in a pregnancy study. Both conserved end residues are trimmed from each CDR3.

CDR3,V
ASSLWGVDTEAF,TRBV5-1
ASSEPGTGGNNEQF,TRBV25-1
AGAKQGYGYT,TRBV30
ASSLGGSVDEQF,TRBV11-3
ASSLASGREQF,TRBV5-1
ASSDDRGQETQY,TRBV11-3
AWRQGNNEQF,TRBV30
ASAGTGTTGELF,TRBV19
ASSLMRGAPSGANVLT,TRBV5-1
ASSLTSGSYEQY,TRBV5-1
ASHPGTGANTGELF,TRBV25-1
ASSGPPEVGWEQY,TRBV9
ASSPRGTAQETQY,TRBV2
ASSLGREVGELF,TRBV27
ASSYAHEQF,TRBV6-6
ASRSPGTLLYNEQF,TRBV6-6
ASSPPADRLSYNEQF,TRBV7-9
ASSFGLAVYQETQY,TRBV5-1
ASSRGGEEGLYWDT,TRBV10-1
ASSVAGKSTDTQY,TRBV9